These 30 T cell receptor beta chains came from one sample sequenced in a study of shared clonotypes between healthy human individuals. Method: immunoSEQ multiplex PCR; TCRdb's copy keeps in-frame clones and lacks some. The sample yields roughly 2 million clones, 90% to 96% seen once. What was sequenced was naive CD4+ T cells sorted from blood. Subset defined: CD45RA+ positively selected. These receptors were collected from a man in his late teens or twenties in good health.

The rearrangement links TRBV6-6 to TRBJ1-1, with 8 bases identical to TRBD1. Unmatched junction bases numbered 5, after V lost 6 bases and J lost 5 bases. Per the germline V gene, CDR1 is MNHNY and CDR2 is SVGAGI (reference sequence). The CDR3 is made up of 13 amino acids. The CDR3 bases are TGTGCCAGCAGCGGACAGGGCTGGACTGAAGCTTTCTTT. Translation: CASSGQGWTEAFF.

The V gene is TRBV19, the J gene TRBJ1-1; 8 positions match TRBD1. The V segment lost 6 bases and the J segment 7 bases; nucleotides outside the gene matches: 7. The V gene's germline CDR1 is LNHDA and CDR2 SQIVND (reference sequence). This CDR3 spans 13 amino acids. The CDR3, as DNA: TGTGCCAGTAGGAACCGGGACAGGCGTGAAGCTTTCTTT. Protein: CASRNRDRREAFF.

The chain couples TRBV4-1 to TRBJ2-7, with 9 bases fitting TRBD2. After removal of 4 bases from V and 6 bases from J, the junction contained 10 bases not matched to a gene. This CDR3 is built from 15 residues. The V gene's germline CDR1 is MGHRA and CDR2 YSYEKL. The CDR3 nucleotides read TGCGCCAGCAGCCCCCAGGGACTAGCAGCGCGCGAGCAGTACTTC. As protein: CASSPQGLAAREQYF.

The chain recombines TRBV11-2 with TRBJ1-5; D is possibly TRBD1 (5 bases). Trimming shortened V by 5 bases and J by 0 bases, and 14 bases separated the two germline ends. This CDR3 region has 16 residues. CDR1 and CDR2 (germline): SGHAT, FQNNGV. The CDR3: CASSAGTGDSNQPQHF. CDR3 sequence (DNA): TGTGCCAGCAGCGCAGGCACAGGAGATAGCAATCAGCCCCAGCATTTT. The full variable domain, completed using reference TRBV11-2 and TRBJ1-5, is EAGVAQSPRYKIIEKRQSVAFWCNPISGHATLYWYQQILGQGPKLLIQFQNNGVVDDSQLPKDRFSAERLKGVDSTLKIQPAKLEDSAVYLCASSAGTGDSNQPQHFGDGTRLSIL.

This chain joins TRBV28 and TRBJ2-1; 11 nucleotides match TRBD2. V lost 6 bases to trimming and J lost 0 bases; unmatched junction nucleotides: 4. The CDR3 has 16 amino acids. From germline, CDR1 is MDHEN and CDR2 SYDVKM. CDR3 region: CASRGLAADSYNEQFF. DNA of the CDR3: TGTGCCAGCAGGGGACTAGCGGCTGACTCCTACAATGAGCAGTTCTTC. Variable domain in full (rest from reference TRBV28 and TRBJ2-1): DVKVTQSSRYLVKRTGEKVFLECVQDMDHENMFWYRQDPGLGLRLIYFSYDVKMKEKGDIPEGYSVSREKKERFSLILESASTNQTSMYLCASRGLAADSYNEQFFGPGTRLTVL.

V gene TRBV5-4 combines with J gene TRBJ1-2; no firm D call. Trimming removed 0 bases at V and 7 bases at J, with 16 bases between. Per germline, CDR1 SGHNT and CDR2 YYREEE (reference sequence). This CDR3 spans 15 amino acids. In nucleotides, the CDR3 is TGTGCCAGCAGCTTGGCCGTTACAGACCCCTTTGGCTACACCTTC. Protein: CASSLAVTDPFGYTF.

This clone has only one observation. The CDR3 spells CASSAGSSTDTQYF. The CDR3 DNA sequence: TGTGCCAGCAGTGCAGGGTCTAGCACAGATACGCAGTATTTT. The chain employs TRBV6-1 and TRBJ2-3; TRBD1 might be the D (5 bases). The germline V gene has CDR1 MNHNS and CDR2 SASEGT. The CDR3 runs to 14 residues. Trimming took off 4 bases at V and 0 bases at J, with 8 bases between the two ends.

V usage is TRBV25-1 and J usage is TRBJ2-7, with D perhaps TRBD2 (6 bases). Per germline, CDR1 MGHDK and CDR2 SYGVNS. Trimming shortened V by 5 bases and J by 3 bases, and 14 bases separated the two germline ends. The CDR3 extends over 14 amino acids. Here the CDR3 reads CASSRRLVVYEQYF. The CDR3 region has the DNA TGTGCCAGCAGTAGGAGACTAGTAGTCTACGAGCAGTACTTC.

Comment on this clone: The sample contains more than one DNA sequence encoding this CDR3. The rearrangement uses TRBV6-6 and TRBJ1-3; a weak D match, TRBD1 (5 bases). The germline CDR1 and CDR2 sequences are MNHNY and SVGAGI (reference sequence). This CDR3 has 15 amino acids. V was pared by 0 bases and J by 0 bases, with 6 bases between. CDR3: CASSYSGVSGNTIYF. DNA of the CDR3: TGTGCCAGCAGTTACTCGGGGGTCTCTGGAAACACCATATATTTT.

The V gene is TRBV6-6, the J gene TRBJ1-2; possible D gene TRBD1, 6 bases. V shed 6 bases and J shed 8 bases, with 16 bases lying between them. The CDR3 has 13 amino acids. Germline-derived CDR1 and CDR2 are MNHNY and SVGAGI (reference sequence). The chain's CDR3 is CASRRPQGGGYTF. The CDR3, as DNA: TGTGCCAGCAGACGCCCACAGGGTGGGGGCTACACCTTC.

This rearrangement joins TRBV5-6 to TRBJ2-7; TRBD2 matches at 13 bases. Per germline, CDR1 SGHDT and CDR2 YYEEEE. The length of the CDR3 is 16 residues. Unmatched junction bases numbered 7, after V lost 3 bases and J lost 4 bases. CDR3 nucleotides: TGTGCCAGCAGCTGGAGGACTAGCGGGAGTACATACGAGCAGTACTTC. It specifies CASSWRTSGSTYEQYF.

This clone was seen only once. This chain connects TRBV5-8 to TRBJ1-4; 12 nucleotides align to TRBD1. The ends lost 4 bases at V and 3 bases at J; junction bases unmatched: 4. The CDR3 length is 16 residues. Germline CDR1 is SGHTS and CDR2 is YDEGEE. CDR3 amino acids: CASSRGQGASNEKLFF. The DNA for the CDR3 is TGTGCCAGCAGCAGGGGACAGGGGGCATCTAATGAAAAACTGTTTTTT.

In DNA form, the CDR3 reads TGCACCAGGCGGGTAACGTTGGACGGCCCAACCTACGAGCAGTACTTC. Translation gives CTRRVTLDGPTYEQYF. This chain links TRBV1 with TRBJ2-7; the DNA was not used to check the table's D call, TRBD2. TRBV1 is marked as a pseudogene. CDR3 length: 16 amino acids.

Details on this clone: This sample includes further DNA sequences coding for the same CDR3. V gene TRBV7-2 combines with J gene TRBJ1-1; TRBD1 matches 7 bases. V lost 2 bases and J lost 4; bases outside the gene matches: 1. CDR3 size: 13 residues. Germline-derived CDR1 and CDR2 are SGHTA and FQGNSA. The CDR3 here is CASSLRQGTEAFF. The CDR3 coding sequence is TGTGCCAGCAGCTTAAGACAGGGCACTGAAGCTTTCTTT.

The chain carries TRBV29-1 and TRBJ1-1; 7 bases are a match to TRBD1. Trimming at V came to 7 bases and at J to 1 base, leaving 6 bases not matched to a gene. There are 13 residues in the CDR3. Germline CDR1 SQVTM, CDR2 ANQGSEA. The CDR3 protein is CSADRVRNTEAFF. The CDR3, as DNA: TGCAGCGCTGACAGGGTAAGGAACACTGAAGCTTTCTTT. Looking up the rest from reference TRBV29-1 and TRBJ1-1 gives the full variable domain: SAVISQKPSRDICQRGTSLTIQCQVDSQVTMMFWYRQQPGQSLTLIATANQGSEATYESGFVIDKFPISRPNLTFSTLTVSNMSPEDSSIYLCSADRVRNTEAFFGQGTRLTVV.

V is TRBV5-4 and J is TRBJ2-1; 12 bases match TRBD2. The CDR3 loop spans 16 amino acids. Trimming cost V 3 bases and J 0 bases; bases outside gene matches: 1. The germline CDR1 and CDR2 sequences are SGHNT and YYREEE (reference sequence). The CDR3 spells CASSSTSGSSYNEQFF. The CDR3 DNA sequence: TGTGCCAGCAGCTCGACTAGCGGGAGCTCCTACAATGAGCAGTTCTTC.

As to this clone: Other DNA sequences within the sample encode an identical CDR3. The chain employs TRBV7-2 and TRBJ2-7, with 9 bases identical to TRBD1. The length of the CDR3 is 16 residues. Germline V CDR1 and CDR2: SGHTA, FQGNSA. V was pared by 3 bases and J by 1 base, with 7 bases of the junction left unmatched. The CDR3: CASSFRPGQGSYEQYF. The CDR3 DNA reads TGTGCCAGCAGCTTTCGACCCGGACAGGGGTCCTACGAGCAGTACTTC.

The CDR3 nucleotides read TGTGCCAGCTCACCCGACAGTCACACCGGGGAGCTGTTTTTT. It is translated as CASSPDSHTGELFF. The V call is TRBV18, the J call TRBJ2-2, with D maybe TRBD1 (5 bases). The ends were cut back, 3 bases at V and 3 bases at J, with 8 bases in the middle. CDR3 length: 14 amino acids. CDR1 is KGHSH, CDR2 LQKENI, per germline.

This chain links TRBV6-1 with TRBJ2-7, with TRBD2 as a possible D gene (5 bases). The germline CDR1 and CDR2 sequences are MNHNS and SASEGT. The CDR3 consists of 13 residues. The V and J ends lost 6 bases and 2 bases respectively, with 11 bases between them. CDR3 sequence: CASRRGLAYEQYF. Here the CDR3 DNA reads TGTGCCAGCAGGCGAGGGCTCGCCTACGAGCAGTACTTC.

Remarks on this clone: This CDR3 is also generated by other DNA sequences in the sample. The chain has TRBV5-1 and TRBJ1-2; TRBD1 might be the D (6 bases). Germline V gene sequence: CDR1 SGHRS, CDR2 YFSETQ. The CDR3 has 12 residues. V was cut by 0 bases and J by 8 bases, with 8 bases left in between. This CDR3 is CASSLDREGYTF. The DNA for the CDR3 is TGCGCCAGCAGCTTGGACAGGGAGGGCTACACCTTC.

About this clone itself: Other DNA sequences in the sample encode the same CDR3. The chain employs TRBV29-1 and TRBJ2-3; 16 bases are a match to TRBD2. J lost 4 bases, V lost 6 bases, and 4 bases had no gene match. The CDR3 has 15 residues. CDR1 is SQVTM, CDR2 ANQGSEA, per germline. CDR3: CSVGTSGGAADTQYF. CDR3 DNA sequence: TGCAGCGTCGGGACTAGCGGGGGGGCCGCAGATACGCAGTATTTT.

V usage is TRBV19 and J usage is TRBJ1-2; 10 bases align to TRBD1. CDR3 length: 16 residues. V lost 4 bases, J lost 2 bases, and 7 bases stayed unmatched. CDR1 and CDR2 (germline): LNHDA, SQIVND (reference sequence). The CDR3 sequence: CASSTGGTGVNYGYTF. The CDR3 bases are TGTGCCAGTAGTACTGGGGGGACAGGGGTCAACTATGGCTACACCTTC.

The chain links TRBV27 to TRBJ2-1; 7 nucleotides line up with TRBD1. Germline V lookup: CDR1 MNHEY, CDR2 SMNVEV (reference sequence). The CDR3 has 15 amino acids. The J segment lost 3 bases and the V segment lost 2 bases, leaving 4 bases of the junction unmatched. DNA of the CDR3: TGTGCCAGCAGTTTAACGGGACAGCGCTACAATGAGCAGTTCTTC. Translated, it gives CASSLTGQRYNEQFF.

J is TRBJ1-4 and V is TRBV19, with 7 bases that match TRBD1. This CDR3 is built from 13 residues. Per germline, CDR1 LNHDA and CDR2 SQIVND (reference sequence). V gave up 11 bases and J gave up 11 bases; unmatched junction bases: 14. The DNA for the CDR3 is TGTGCCGCTCAGGGGGACCCTGGTGGGAAACTGTTTTTT. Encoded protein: CAAQGDPGGKLFF.

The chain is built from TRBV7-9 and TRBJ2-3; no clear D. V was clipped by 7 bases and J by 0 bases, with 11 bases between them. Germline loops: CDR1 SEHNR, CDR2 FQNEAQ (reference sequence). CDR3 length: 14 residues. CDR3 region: CASNPSESTDTQYF. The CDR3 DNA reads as TGTGCCAGCAACCCGAGCGAGAGCACAGATACGCAGTATTTT.

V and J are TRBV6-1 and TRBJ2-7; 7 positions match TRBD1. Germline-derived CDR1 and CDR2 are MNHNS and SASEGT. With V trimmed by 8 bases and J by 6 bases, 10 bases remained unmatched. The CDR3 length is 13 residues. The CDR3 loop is CASLRLTGSEQYF. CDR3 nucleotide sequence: TGTGCCAGCTTGCGCCTGACAGGGTCCGAGCAGTACTTC.

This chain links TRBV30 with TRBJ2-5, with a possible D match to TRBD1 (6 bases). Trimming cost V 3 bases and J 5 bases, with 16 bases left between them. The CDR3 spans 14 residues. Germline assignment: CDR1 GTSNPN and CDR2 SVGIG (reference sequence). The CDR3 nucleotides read TGTGCCTGGAGCCTCCTGGGGGCAGGGGAGACCCAGTACTTC. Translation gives CAWSLLGAGETQYF.

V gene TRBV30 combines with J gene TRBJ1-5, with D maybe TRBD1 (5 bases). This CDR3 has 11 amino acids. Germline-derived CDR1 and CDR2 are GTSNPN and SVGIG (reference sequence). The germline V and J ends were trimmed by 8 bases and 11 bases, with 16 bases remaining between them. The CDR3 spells CALGDSSAQHF. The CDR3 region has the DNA TGTGCCCTGGGGGATTCGTCCGCCCAGCATTTT. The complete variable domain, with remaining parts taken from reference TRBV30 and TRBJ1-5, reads SQTIHQWPATLVQPVGSPLSLECTVEGTSNPNLYWYRQAAGRGLQLLFYSVGIGQISSEVPQNLSASRPQDRQFILSSKKLLLSDSGFYLCALGDSSAQHFGDGTRLSIL.

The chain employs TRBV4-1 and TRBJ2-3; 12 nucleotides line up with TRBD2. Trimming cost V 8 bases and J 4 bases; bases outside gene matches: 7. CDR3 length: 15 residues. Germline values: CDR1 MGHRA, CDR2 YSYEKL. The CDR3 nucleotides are TGCGCCAGCTCGCGGACTAGCGGGGTCCCAGATACGCAGTATTTT. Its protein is CASSRTSGVPDTQYF.

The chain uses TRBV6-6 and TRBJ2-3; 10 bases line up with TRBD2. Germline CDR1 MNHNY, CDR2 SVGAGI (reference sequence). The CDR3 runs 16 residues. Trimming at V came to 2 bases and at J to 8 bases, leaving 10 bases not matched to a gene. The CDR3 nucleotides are TGTGCCAGCAGTTACACGGCTAGCGGGGGCCTTGGTACGCAGTATTTT. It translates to CASSYTASGGLGTQYF.